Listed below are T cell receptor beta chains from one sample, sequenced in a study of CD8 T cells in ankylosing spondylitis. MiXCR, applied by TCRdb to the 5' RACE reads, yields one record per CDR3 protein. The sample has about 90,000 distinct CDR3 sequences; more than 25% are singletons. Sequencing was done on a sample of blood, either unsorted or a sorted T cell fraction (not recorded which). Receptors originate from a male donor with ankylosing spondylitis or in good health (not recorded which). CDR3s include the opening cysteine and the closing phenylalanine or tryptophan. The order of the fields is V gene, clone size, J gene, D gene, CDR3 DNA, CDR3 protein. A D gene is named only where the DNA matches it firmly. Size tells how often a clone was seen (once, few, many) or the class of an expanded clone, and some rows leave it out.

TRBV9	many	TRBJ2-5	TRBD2	TGTGCCTCCTCTTCCGGGACTAGCGGGGCCGAGACCCAGTACTTC	CASSSGTSGAETQYF
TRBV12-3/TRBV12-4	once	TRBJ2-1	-	TGTGCCAGCAGTACGGGACCCTGGAAGTCACAGCAGTTCTTC	CASSTGPWKSQQFF
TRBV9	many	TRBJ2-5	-	TGTGCCAGCAGCGTAGGGGGCCAAGAGACCCAGTACTTC	CASSVGGQETQYF
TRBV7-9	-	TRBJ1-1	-	TGTGCCAGCAGCTTAGAGAATGAAGCTTTCTTT	CASSLENEAFF
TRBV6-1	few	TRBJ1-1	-	TGTGCCAGCAGCCCGGACAGTTTGAACACTGAAGCTTTCTTT	CASSPDSLNTEAFF
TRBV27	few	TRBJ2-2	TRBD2	TGTGCCAGCAGTCCTCAACTAGCGGGAGGGCTAAGGGAGCTGTTTTTT	CASSPQLAGGLRELFF
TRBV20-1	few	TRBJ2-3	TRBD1	TGCAGTGCGGCCGTCCCCACAGGGGGCGCCATCTTAGATACGCAGTATTTT	CSAAVPTGGAILDTQYF
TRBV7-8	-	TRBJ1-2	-	TGTGCCAGCAGCCTGGGGGGAAGGAGCTATGGCTACACCTTC	CASSLGGRSYGYTF
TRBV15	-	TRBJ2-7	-	TGTGCCACCAGCAGAGATCGGCAGAGCTACGAGCAGTACTTC	CATSRDRQSYEQYF
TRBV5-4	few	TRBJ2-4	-	TGTGCCAGCAGCTTGGATCAAAGACGCGGCATTCAGTACTTC	CASSLDQRRGIQYF
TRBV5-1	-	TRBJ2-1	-	TGCGCCAGCAGCCTCGAGGGGGGCTCGTTGTACAATGAGCAGTTCTTC	CASSLEGGSLYNEQFF
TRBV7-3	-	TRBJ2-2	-	TGTGCCAGCAGCTCCGTGGGCACCGGGGAGCTGTTTTTT	CASSSVGTGELFF
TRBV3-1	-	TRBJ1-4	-	TGTGCCAGCAGTGAAATAGGAGGAAAACTGTTTTTT	CASSEIGGKLFF
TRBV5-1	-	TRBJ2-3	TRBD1	TGCGCCAGCAGCCCCCCGGACAGGGCGCCCACAGATACGCAGTATTTT	CASSPPDRAPTDTQYF
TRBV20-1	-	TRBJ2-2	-	TGCAGTGCTAGGCAGATGAACACCGGGGAGCTGTTTTTT	CSARQMNTGELFF
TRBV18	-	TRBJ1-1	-	TGTGCCAGCTCACCCGCAAGTCCCTACACTGAAGCTTTCTTT	CASSPASPYTEAFF
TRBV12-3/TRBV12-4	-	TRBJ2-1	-	TGTGCCAGCAGTCTTATCAAGAGTGAGCAGTTCTTC	CASSLIKSEQFF
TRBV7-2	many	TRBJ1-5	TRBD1	TGTGCCAGCAGCAGCTACAGGGGTATGGTTGATCATCAGCCCCAGCATTTT	CASSSYRGMVDHQPQHF